The 20 T cell receptor beta chains below come from one sample, sequenced in a study of blood T cell repertoires in COVID-19 (dated by TCRdb to 2018 to 2020). Libraries were built with the immunoSEQ multiplex PCR assay. The table comes from immuneACCESS by way of TCRdb, which keeps in-frame sequences with V and J called. Part of the clones is missing from these tables; in studies checked, under half for an unresolved V gene and the rest for unknown reasons. The sample contains around 330,000 clones, approximately 81% of them found a single time. 1.5% to 2% of the sample goes to the ten largest clones. Material for sequencing was PBMCs or T cells enriched from blood (not recorded which). Receptor source: a woman in her 30s who had been exposed to COVID-19.

V and J are TRBV28 and TRBJ2-7; D unclear. Germline loops: CDR1 MDHEN, CDR2 SYDVKM. The CDR3 is 12 amino acids. Between the trimmed V and J ends, which lost 1 base and 4 bases, there was a span of 5 bases. The CDR3 DNA is TGTGCCAGCAGTTTATCAGGTTACGAGCAGTACTTC. It yields the protein CASSLSGYEQYF.

The chain has TRBV2 and TRBJ2-1, with 12 nucleotides matching TRBD2. Germline values: CDR1 SNHLY, CDR2 FYNNEI. The CDR3 sequence is 15 residues long. The V segment lost 4 bases and the J segment 8 bases; nucleotides outside the gene matches: 6. CDR3 residues: CASSGLAGGGDEQFF. CDR3 bases: TGTGCCAGCAGTGGGCTAGCGGGAGGGGGGGATGAGCAGTTCTTC.

The chain has TRBV30 and TRBJ1-1; D is undetermined. The CDR3 has 16 residues. Germline V lookup: CDR1 GTSNPN, CDR2 SVGIG (reference sequence). V was shortened by 0 bases and J by 1 base, with 15 bases between the two germline ends. In DNA, the CDR3 is TGTGCCTGGAGTGTCCCCACCTTGACAAAGAACACTGAAGCTTTCTTT. This encodes CAWSVPTLTKNTEAFF.

This chain connects TRBV9 to TRBJ1-1; D uncertain. V was trimmed by 2 bases and J by 0 bases, leaving 5 bases between them. In germline, CDR1 is SGDLS, CDR2 YYNGEE. The CDR3 is 13 amino acids. The CDR3 region is CASSVSLNTEAFF. The CDR3 DNA reads as TGTGCCAGCAGCGTTTCATTGAACACTGAAGCTTTCTTT. Combining the CDR3 with reference TRBV9 and TRBJ1-1 gives the whole variable domain DSGVTQTPKHLITATGQRVTLRCSPRSGDLSVYWYQQSLDQGLQFLIQYYNGEERAKGNILERFSAQQFPDLHSELNLSSLELGDSALYFCASSVSLNTEAFFGQGTRLTVV.

Here the CDR3 reads CASRQGRGKTQYF. The DNA of the CDR3 is TGTGCCAGCAGACAGGGAAGGGGAAAGACCCAGTACTTC. The chain recombines TRBV6-5 with TRBJ2-5; possible D gene TRBD1, 6 bases. Trimming took off 6 bases at V and 6 bases at J, with 14 bases between the two ends. The CDR3 spans 13 residues. In germline, CDR1 is MNHEY, CDR2 SVGAGI.

The chain has TRBV6-5 and TRBJ2-5, with 8 bases fitting TRBD1. The V gene's germline CDR1 is MNHEY and CDR2 SVGAGI. Trimming cost V 0 bases and J 7 bases; bases outside gene matches: 10. There are 16 residues in the CDR3. DNA of the CDR3: TGTGCCAGCAGTTACTCCGGGACAGGCCCTATTACGACCCAGTACTTC. Translating it yields CASSYSGTGPITTQYF.

The chain recombines TRBV4-1 with TRBJ2-5; D might be TRBD2 (6 bases). V gave up 0 bases and J gave up 4 bases, with 15 bases separating them. The CDR3 has 16 amino acids. Germline V gene data show CDR1 as MGHRA and CDR2 as YSYEKL. CDR3 nucleotide sequence: TGCGCCAGCAGCCAAGAGCCAGCGGGTAGGCGAGAGACCCAGTACTTC. Translation gives CASSQEPAGRRETQYF.

This clone was seen a single time. The V call is TRBV7-3, the J call TRBJ2-5; D perhaps matches TRBD1 (5 bases). Germline V lookup: CDR1 SGHTA, CDR2 FQGTGA. Trimming shortened V by 5 bases and J by 4 bases, and 11 bases separated the two germline ends. The CDR3 extends over 13 amino acids. The CDR3 coding sequence is TGTGCCAGCAGCCCCAGGGTTGGAGAGACCCAGTACTTC. This sequence encodes CASSPRVGETQYF.

This clone was counted between two and nine times. This chain connects TRBV28 to TRBJ2-1; 9 bases line up with TRBD1. Germline assignment: CDR1 MDHEN and CDR2 SYDVKM. CDR3 length: 15 amino acids. The V gene end was trimmed by 5 bases and the J gene end by 8 bases; junction bases not matched to a gene: 10. CDR3 residues: CASSLTGTGLHEQFF. The CDR3 bases are TGTGCCAGCAGTCTGACCGGGACAGGGCTCCATGAGCAGTTCTTC.

This chain uses TRBV7-2 with TRBJ1-3, with 7 bases fitting TRBD1. The V and J ends lost 5 bases and 2 bases, in that order; junction bases with no gene match: 6. CDR1 and CDR2 (germline): SGHTA, FQGNSA. The CDR3 sequence is 15 residues long. The CDR3 sequence is CASSAGQGAGNTIYF. The CDR3 region has the DNA TGTGCCAGCAGCGCCGGGCAGGGGGCTGGAAACACCATATATTTT.

The sample holds a few counts of this clone. The chain combines TRBV7-2 with TRBJ2-7; the match to TRBD2 covers 8 bases. With V trimmed by 5 bases and J by 5 bases, 8 bases remained unmatched. CDR3 length: 14 residues. CDR1 is SGHTA, CDR2 FQGNSA, per germline. CDR3 loop: CASSSGSWSNEQYF. The CDR3 DNA is TGTGCCAGCAGCAGCGGGAGTTGGTCCAACGAGCAGTACTTC.

V is TRBV14 and J is TRBJ2-1; 8 bases map to TRBD2. This CDR3 spans 15 amino acids. Losses at the gene ends were 4 bases for V and 4 bases for J; bases not matched to a gene: 6. CDR1 SGHDN and CDR2 FVKESK come from the germline V gene. The CDR3 bases are TGTGCCAGCAGCCGACTAGCGAGGGCATACAATGAGCAGTTCTTC. This encodes CASSRLARAYNEQFF.

The chain employs TRBV3-1 (or the pseudogene TRBV3-2) and TRBJ1-1, with a tentative D call TRBD1 (6 bases). The CDR3 totals 14 residues. V shed 3 bases and J shed 0 bases, with 8 bases lying between them. CDR1 LGHDT and CDR2 YNNKEL come from the germline V gene (reference sequence). CDR3 in amino acids: CASSQDRMNTEAFF. Written as DNA, the CDR3 is TGTGCCAGCAGCCAGGACAGAATGAACACTGAAGCTTTCTTT.

The gene calls are TRBV11-2 and TRBJ2-2; perhaps TRBD1 as D (6 bases). Per germline, CDR1 SGHAT and CDR2 FQNNGV. V shed 6 bases and J shed 0 bases, with 8 bases lying between them. This CDR3 spans 14 amino acids. The chain's CDR3 is CASRKGANTGELFF. For the CDR3, the DNA is TGTGCCAGCAGAAAGGGGGCGAACACCGGGGAGCTGTTTTTT.

CDR3 sequence: CASSQRGQGNTGELFF. In DNA form, the CDR3 reads TGCGCCAGCAGCCAAAGGGGACAGGGGAACACCGGGGAGCTGTTTTTT. J is TRBJ2-2 and V is TRBV4-1; 9 nucleotides agree with TRBD1. The CDR3 loop spans 16 amino acids. V trimming: 2 bases; J trimming: 1 base; junction bases outside the gene matches: 2. CDR1 and CDR2 (germline): MGHRA, YSYEKL.

The V call is TRBV11-2, the J call TRBJ2-7, with a weak D call TRBD1 (5 bases). V lost 2 bases and J lost 3, with 14 bases in between. CDR3 length: 15 residues. The V gene's germline CDR1 is SGHAT and CDR2 FQNNGV. Written as DNA, the CDR3 is TGTGCCAGCAGCTTAAAAAGGCAGGGAAGCTACGAGCAGTACTTC. Protein sequence: CASSLKRQGSYEQYF.

The gene calls are TRBV29-1 and TRBJ1-2, with unresolved D. The CDR3 has 13 residues. With 4 bases removed from V and 4 bases from J, the gap between germline ends came to 13 bases. From germline, CDR1 is SQVTM and CDR2 ANQGSEA. The CDR3 spells CSVVGSGIYGYTF. The DNA of the CDR3 is TGCAGCGTTGTAGGTTCAGGTATCTATGGCTACACCTTC.

The table lists this clone with a count of one. At one end the junction does not follow the germline gene, possibly because of a read error. The chain uses TRBV29-1 and TRBJ2-3; 9 nucleotides align to TRBD2. The CDR3 totals 14 residues. CDR1 is SQVTM and CDR2 is ANQGSEA in the germline V gene. The CDR3 loop is CSVEAGGGADTQYF. Written as DNA, the CDR3 is TGCAGCGTCGAAGCGGGAGGCGGGGCAGATACGCAGTATTTT.

The chain carries TRBV14 and TRBJ1-2; unclear D gene. Germline V CDR1 and CDR2: SGHDN, FVKESK. Trimming pared 0 bases from V and 7 bases from J, leaving 27 bases between. CDR3 length: 19 residues. CDR3 nucleotide sequence: TGTGCCAGCAGCCAAGACGTTGGCGGATTTAACTATGGTTGGTTTGGCTACACCTTC. Protein product: CASSQDVGGFNYGWFGYTF.

CDR3 region: CASSLGHASYNSPLHF. CDR3 sequence (DNA): TGCGCCAGCAGCTTGGGGCATGCCTCCTATAATTCACCCCTCCACTTT. The genes are TRBV5-1 and TRBJ1-6; D is ambiguous. The CDR3 runs 16 residues. Between the trimmed V and J ends, which lost 0 bases and 0 bases, there was a span of 7 bases. CDR1 is SGHRS, CDR2 YFSETQ, per germline.